The present T cell receptor (beta chain) was sequenced within a study of healthy donors' naive CD4 and CD8 T cells. Looking at the study overall: Three donor age groups were sampled: 20-25, 40-50 and 60-70 years; half female.

Study-level results: Negatively charged CDR3s marked CD8+ lineage; positively charged CDR3s marked CD4+ lineage.

Each TCR library used roughly 490 ng of total RNA and a linear amplification protocol. One entry per CDR3 protein results from TCRdb running MiXCR on the reads. This table holds about 180,000 distinct CDR3 sequences, 74% found once. Germline loops: CDR1 MNHEY, CDR2 SVGAGI. Trimming removed 5 bases from V and 0 bases from J, with 18 bases in between. The CDR3 is 17 amino acids. CD4+CD8-CD45RO-CD45RA+ cells were naive CD4+; CD8+CD4-CD45RA+CD27bright cells were naive CD8+. This clonotype has just one count. Its antigen is not identified. Input material: naive CD4+ and CD8+ T cells sorted from blood, pooled from several donors. The TCR sequence derives from a pool of human donors in good health; the sample pools cells from several healthy donors. The chain combines TRBV6-5 with TRBJ2-3; the D gene is possibly TRBD1 (6 bases). The CDR3 bases are TGTGCCAGCAGTCCGATTCGGACAGCGACTAGCACAGATACGCAGTATTTT. This sequence encodes CASSPIRTATSTDTQYF.